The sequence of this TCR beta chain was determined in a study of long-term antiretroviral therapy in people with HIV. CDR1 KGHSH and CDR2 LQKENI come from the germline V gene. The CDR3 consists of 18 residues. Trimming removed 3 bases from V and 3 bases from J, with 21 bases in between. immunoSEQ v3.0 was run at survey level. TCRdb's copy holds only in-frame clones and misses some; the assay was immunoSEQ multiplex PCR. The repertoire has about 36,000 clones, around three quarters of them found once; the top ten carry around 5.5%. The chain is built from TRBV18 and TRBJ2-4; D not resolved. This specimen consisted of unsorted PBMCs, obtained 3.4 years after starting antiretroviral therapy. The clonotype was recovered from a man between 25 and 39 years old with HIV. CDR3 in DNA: TGTGCCAGCTCACCCAATCTAGTTGGGTCTTCAGGCAAAAACATTCAGTACTTC. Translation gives CASSPNLVGSSGKNIQYF.